The 27 T cell receptor beta chains below come from one sample, sequenced in a study of T cells in Graves' hyperthyroidism and ophthalmopathy. RNA transcripts provided the source from which TCR beta CDR3 regions were amplified. Initially, a first-round RT-PCR of the TCR CDR3 employed the HTBI primer set. TCRdb processed the multiplex PCR reads anew with MiXCR; each CDR3 protein has one entry. Found here are under 350,000 distinct CDR3 sequences, 18% of them singletons; the top ten hold around 47%. Sequenced input: blood. These receptors all come from a woman between 50 and 59 years old with Graves' hyperthyroidism.

Regarding this clonotype: This may arise from a read error, as a much more abundant clone is one base away. The rearrangement links TRBV3-1 to TRBJ2-1, with TRBD2 matching over 8 bases. Germline-derived CDR1 and CDR2 are LGHDT and YNNKEL (reference sequence). The CDR3 contains 16 residues. V dropped 1 base and J dropped 2; count of bases not matched to a gene: 4. CDR3 amino acids: CASSQALAVTYNEQFF. The CDR3 bases are TGTGCCAGCAGCCAAGCACTAGCGGTCACCTACAATGAGCAGTTCTTC.

This clonotype was seen once. V and J are TRBV4-1 and TRBJ2-3; the match to TRBD2 covers 10 bases. The ends lost 4 bases at V and 0 bases at J; junction bases unmatched: 7. CDR1 and CDR2 from the germline V gene are MGHRA and YSYEKL. The CDR3 contains 17 residues. Here the CDR3 DNA reads TGCGCCAGCAGCCCCCAACTAGCGGGGTCTAGCACAGATACGCAGTATTTT. Amino acids: CASSPQLAGSSTDTQYF.

This clonotype was seen ten or more times. J is TRBJ2-5 and V is TRBV28; D unclear. Germline V gene lookup returns CDR1 MDHEN and CDR2 SYDVKM. The ends were cut back, 4 bases at V and 3 bases at J, with 12 bases in the middle. The CDR3 is 14 residues long. Written as DNA, the CDR3 is TGTGCCAGCAGTTCCTCCCTTACAGAAGAGACCCAGTACTTC. Amino acids: CASSSSLTEETQYF.

This clonotype was detected only a few times. The rearrangement joins TRBV4-2 to TRBJ1-2; D uncertain. Trimming left V 1 base short and J 8 bases short, with 5 bases between. Germline CDR1 reads LGHNA; CDR2 reads YNFKEQ. CDR3 length: 11 amino acids. The CDR3 here is CASSQGNGYTF. The CDR3 DNA follows: TGTGCCAGCAGCCAAGGTAACGGCTACACCTTC.

This clonotype was picked up many times. The rearrangement joins TRBV6-1 to TRBJ2-1; 8 bases agree with TRBD2. The CDR3 has 15 residues. Germline-derived CDR1 and CDR2 are MNHNS and SASEGT. V lost 4 bases to trimming and J lost 8 bases; unmatched junction nucleotides: 10. Written as DNA, the CDR3 is TGTGCCAGCAGTGCTCCGGGGGGGGTTGGCGATGAGCAGTTCTTC. This encodes CASSAPGGVGDEQFF.

This clonotype was seen more than once but under ten times. V usage is TRBV7-2 and J usage is TRBJ2-7, with D possibly being TRBD2 (5 bases). The CDR3 extends over 14 amino acids. V lost 5 bases and J 2 bases, leaving 13 bases between the germline ends. The germline V gene has CDR1 SGHTA and CDR2 FQGNSA. CDR3 DNA: TGTGCCAGCAGCGCGCGACGGGGTACCTACGAGCAGTACGTC. This encodes CASSARRGTYEQYV.

This clonotype was observed many times. The V and J genes are TRBV27 and TRBJ2-3, with D perhaps TRBD2 (5 bases). V lost 6 bases, J lost 4 bases, and 20 bases lay in between. The germline V gene has CDR1 MNHEY and CDR2 SMNVEV (reference sequence). This CDR3 contains 16 residues. This CDR3 reads CASSSWEPAGSDTQYF. CDR3 coding DNA: TGTGCCAGCAGCTCGTGGGAGCCGGCCGGTTCAGATACGCAGTATTTT.

At least ten counts were recorded for this clonotype. V and J are TRBV12-3 or TRBV12-4 and TRBJ2-3, with TRBD2 as a possible D gene (6 bases). The length of the CDR3 is 13 residues. V was shortened by 6 bases and J by 6 bases, with 13 bases between the two germline ends. For the CDR3, the DNA is TGTGCCAGCAGGCGGGACCGGGGGGATACGCAGTATTTT. Its protein is CASRRDRGDTQYF.

The chain is built from TRBV5-1 and TRBJ1-2; D uncertain. Per germline, CDR1 SGHRS and CDR2 YFSETQ. The CDR3 loop spans 13 amino acids. V was cut by 2 bases and J by 4 bases, with 9 bases left in between. CDR3 sequence (DNA): TGCGCCAGCAGCTTCCAAGATATCTATGGCTACACCTTC. Its protein product is CASSFQDIYGYTF.

On this clonotype: One end of the junction fails to match germline, which may point to a read error. The rearrangement uses TRBV5-1 and TRBJ2-1, with D maybe TRBD2 (5 bases). CDR1 and CDR2 from the germline V gene are SGHRS and YFSETQ. CDR3 length equals 15 residues. In nucleotides, the CDR3 is TGTGCCAGCAGCTTGGGTCTAGCCCCCTACAATGAGCAGTTCTTC. This translates into CASSLGLAPYNEQFF.

The table lists this clonotype with many counts. The rearrangement joins TRBV6-1 to TRBJ2-1, with a possible D match to TRBD2 (6 bases). Trimming pared 6 bases from V and 6 bases from J, leaving 15 bases between. CDR3 length: 14 amino acids. From germline, CDR1 is MNHNS and CDR2 SASEGT. In DNA, the CDR3 is TGTGCCAGCAGCCCGGGACTCCCCATCAATGAGCAGTTCTTC. Its translation is CASSPGLPINEQFF.

The sample holds many counts of this clonotype. This chain links TRBV12-3 or TRBV12-4 with TRBJ1-1, with a possible D match to TRBD1 (6 bases). The CDR3 sequence is 17 residues long. Trimming stripped 4 bases from V and 6 bases from J, with 24 bases between. For the CDR3, the DNA is TGTGCCAGCAGTTCCTTCTCACACCCGGGGGCGCAAGCTGAAGCTTTCTTT. Translated, it gives CASSSFSHPGAQAEAFF.

The chain carries TRBV7-9 and TRBJ2-3, with 7 bases aligning to TRBD1. The CDR3 has 15 residues. J gave up 3 bases and V 5 bases, and 8 bases lay outside the gene matches. Germline CDR1 is SEHNR and CDR2 is FQNEAQ (reference sequence). CDR3 sequence: CASSEPTGLTDTQYF. The CDR3 DNA follows: TGTGCCAGCAGCGAACCGACAGGGTTGACAGATACGCAGTATTTT.

The chain has TRBV15 and TRBJ2-5; 15 bases map to TRBD2. The CDR3 is 18 amino acids. V lost 2 bases to trimming and J lost 5 bases; unmatched junction nucleotides: 9. CDR1 is LNHNV, CDR2 YYDKDF, per germline (reference sequence). Written as DNA, the CDR3 is TGTGCCACCAGCAGATTGGGACTAGCGGGAGGATATCGGGAGACCCAGTACTTC. Protein sequence: CATSRLGLAGGYRETQYF.

The table lists this clonotype with a few counts. The chain employs TRBV12-3 or TRBV12-4 and TRBJ2-7; 7 nucleotides align to TRBD1. The CDR3 runs 13 residues. Unmatched junction bases numbered 6, after V lost 5 bases and J lost 5 bases. The CDR3 protein is CASSVTGMNEQYV. The CDR3 DNA sequence: TGTGCCAGCAGTGTGACAGGGATGAACGAGCAGTACGTC.

In its sample, this clonotype was seen many times. The gene calls are TRBV7-3 and TRBJ2-3, with 10 bases aligning to TRBD1. V lost 2 bases, J lost 4 bases, and 6 bases stayed unmatched. Germline CDR1 and CDR2: SGHTA and FQGTGA. This CDR3 is 16 amino acids long. The CDR3 sequence is CASSLYGTGVPDTQYF. The CDR3 region has the DNA TGTGCCAGCAGCTTATATGGGACAGGGGTGCCAGATACGCAGTATTTT. The whole variable domain, filled in from reference TRBV7-3 and TRBJ2-3, reads GAGVSQTPSNKVTEKGKYVELRCDPISGHTALYWYRQSLGQGPEFLIYFQGTGAADDSGLPNDRFFAVRPEGSVSTLKIQRTERGDSAVYLCASSLYGTGVPDTQYFGPGTRLTVL.

This clonotype was seen repeatedly, ten times or more. The gene calls are TRBV27 and TRBJ2-1; a weak D match, TRBD1 (6 bases). This CDR3 has 14 residues. Germline lookup yields CDR1 MNHEY and CDR2 SMNVEV (reference sequence). Trimming removed 7 bases at V and 2 bases at J, with 12 bases between. The chain's CDR3 is CASTGQNTYNEQFF. DNA for the CDR3: TGTGCCAGCACGGGACAAAACACCTACAATGAGCAGTTCTTC.

This rearrangement joins TRBV5-8 to TRBJ2-1; 8 bases map to TRBD2. The CDR3 extends over 17 amino acids. Germline V gives CDR1 SGHTS, CDR2 YDEGEE. V lost 1 base, J lost 7 bases, and 13 bases stayed unmatched. The CDR3: CASSLFVWASGPNEQFF. The CDR3 DNA follows: TGTGCCAGCAGCTTGTTTGTATGGGCTAGCGGGCCTAATGAGCAGTTCTTC.

This clonotype has at least ten counts. The chain combines TRBV29-1 with TRBJ2-3, with D possibly TRBD2 on 6 matching bases. CDR1 is SQVTM and CDR2 is ANQGSEA in the germline V gene. The CDR3 is 16 amino acids. V was cut by 8 bases and J by 4 bases, with 25 bases left in between. The CDR3 reads CSPTTASDEGADTQYF. CDR3 in DNA: TGCAGCCCTACCACAGCTAGCGACGAGGGCGCAGATACGCAGTATTTT.

This clonotype showed up many times. This chain connects TRBV5-6 to TRBJ1-1, with unresolved D. The V end was cut by 0 bases, the J end by 1 base, with 16 bases between. This CDR3 is 17 amino acids long. Germline V gives CDR1 SGHDT, CDR2 YYEEEE. This CDR3 is CASSLDTLWRPNTEAFF. DNA for the CDR3: TGTGCCAGCAGCTTGGACACCCTCTGGCGACCGAACACTGAAGCTTTCTTT.

This clonotype was seen at least ten times. V usage is TRBV3-1 and J usage is TRBJ1-2; 8 positions agree with TRBD1. This CDR3 spans 14 amino acids. Germline values: CDR1 LGHDT, CDR2 YNNKEL (reference sequence). V was clipped by 2 bases and J by 5 bases; unmatched bases: 4. The CDR3 spells CASSQQGAGYGYTF. CDR3 nucleotide sequence: TGTGCCAGCAGCCAACAGGGGGCAGGGTATGGCTACACCTTC.

This clonotype turned up a few times. The chain is built from TRBV20-1 and TRBJ1-1, with TRBD1 identical over 11 bases. There are 13 residues in the CDR3. CDR1 and CDR2 (germline): DFQATT, SNEGSKA (reference sequence). Trimming at V came to 5 bases and at J to 7 bases, leaving 6 bases not matched to a gene. In DNA form, the CDR3 reads TGCAGTGCTGGCCGGGACAGGGGGAATGAAGCTTTCTTT. This encodes CSAGRDRGNEAFF.

V gene TRBV3-1 combines with J gene TRBJ1-1, with a possible D match to TRBD1 (5 bases). V lost 3 bases and J lost 11, with 13 bases in between. Germline CDR1 and CDR2: LGHDT and YNNKEL (reference sequence). The CDR3 has 12 amino acids. The CDR3 loop reads CASSHPAGDAFF. DNA for the CDR3: TGTGCCAGCAGCCACCCGGCGGGGGACGCTTTCTTT.

This clonotype was detected many times. The chain combines TRBV20-1 with TRBJ2-7; TRBD1 might be the D (6 bases). Germline V gene sequence: CDR1 DFQATT, CDR2 SNEGSKA (reference sequence). The CDR3 spans 16 residues. Trimming cost V 0 bases and J 2 bases, with 17 bases left between them. CDR3: CSARDLLQGPPYEQYF. The CDR3 nucleotides are TGCAGTGCTAGAGACTTACTACAGGGACCCCCCTACGAGCAGTACTTC.

There are many counts of this clonotype. The chain uses TRBV6-1 and TRBJ2-7, with a possible D match to TRBD1 (6 bases). Trimming cost V 7 bases and J 3 bases, with 7 bases left between them. The germline V gene has CDR1 MNHNS and CDR2 SASEGT. This CDR3 spans 11 amino acids. The CDR3 spells CASIQGYEQYF. The CDR3 bases are TGTGCCAGCATACAGGGCTACGAGCAGTACTTC.

On this clonotype: Possible read error: a much larger clone is one base away. CDR3 in DNA: TGTGCCAGCAGTGATCTCCAGGGGGCCAGCACTGAAGCTTTCTTT. Its protein is CASSDLQGASTEAFF. The chain employs TRBV6-1 and TRBJ1-1, with 8 nucleotides matching TRBD1. The CDR3 loop spans 15 amino acids. Trimming at V came to 3 bases and at J to 4 bases, leaving 7 bases not matched to a gene. Germline values: CDR1 MNHNS, CDR2 SASEGT.

The gene calls are TRBV30 and TRBJ2-1, with D tentatively TRBD2 (5 bases). The V end lost 0 bases, the J end lost 8 bases, and 11 bases lay between the germline ends. Germline CDR1 GTSNPN, CDR2 SVGIG (reference sequence). This CDR3 contains 13 residues. CDR3 bases: TGTGCCTGGAGTGTAATTTACGGGGATGAGCAGTTCTTC. It encodes CAWSVIYGDEQFF.